The rows below give T cell receptor beta chains drawn from one sample of a study of blood T cells in healthy people across ages. TCRdb redid the calling of the 5' RACE reads with MiXCR, one entry per CDR3 protein. The sample lists 890,000 or so distinct CDR3 sequences, approximately 67% occurring once. The material sequenced was blood. The receptors here all came from a man aged 25 to 40 in good health. Both conserved end residues are part of each CDR3. The D gene is left open where the match is weak. Clone size is shown for a subset of rows, as once, few, many or a class of expanded clone.

j_call cdr3_length d_call clone_size v_call cdr3_nt cdr3_aa
TRBJ1-2 14 TRBD1 many TRBV29-1 TGCAGCGTTCTACGGGAAGGGGACAGCTATGGCTACACCTTC CSVLREGDSYGYTF
TRBJ2-7 13 TRBD1 . TRBV30 TGTGCCTGGGATAAACAGGGGCCCTACGAGCAGTACTTC CAWDKQGPYEQYF
TRBJ2-7 15 . . TRBV11-1 TGTGCCAGCAGCCTTTCGGCAGGGCCGTACGACGAGCAGTACTTC CASSLSAGPYDEQYF
TRBJ1-2 14 . once TRBV29-1 TGCAGCGTTGGGGGTCCGGGAGGGGACTATGGCTACACCTTC CSVGGPGGDYGYTF
TRBJ1-2 14 . few TRBV4-2 TGTGCCAGCAGCCCATCTCAGGGTGGCTATGGCTACACCTTC CASSPSQGGYGYTF
TRBJ1-2 13 TRBD1 . TRBV20-1 TGCAGTGCTAGAGATTCCAGGGGGAAAGGCTACACCTTC CSARDSRGKGYTF
TRBJ2-6 17 TRBD1 . TRBV29-1 TGCAGCGTATTACAGGGGGCATCCCTCTCTGGGGCCAACGTCCTGACTTTC CSVLQGASLSGANVLTF
TRBJ1-1 12 . . TRBV12-3/TRBV12-4 TGTGCCAGCAGTTTGTCAGTGTCTGAAGCTTTCTTT CASSLSVSEAFF
TRBJ2-1 15 TRBD2 . TRBV6-5 TGTGCCAGCAGCCGACTAGCGGGGGGAGACAATGAGCAGTTCTTC CASSRLAGGDNEQFF
TRBJ2-7 15 TRBD2 . TRBV15 TGTGCCACCAGCAGTGGGGGTAGCGGGGTTTACGAGCAGTACTTC CATSSGGSGVYEQYF
TRBJ1-6 15 . many TRBV4-3 TGCGCCAGCAGCCAAGTGCTGGGAGGGGATTCACCCCTCCACTTT CASSQVLGGDSPLHF
TRBJ2-7 15 . . TRBV7-2 TGTGCCAGCAGCTTAAGTCAGGGGGGTTCCTACGAGCAGTACTTC CASSLSQGGSYEQYF
TRBJ2-7 11 TRBD2 . TRBV20-1 TGCAGTGCTAGGCTAGCGGTCGAGCAGTACTTC CSARLAVEQYF